One TCR beta chain is described in this entry. Its target is not known. Prepared TCR beta cDNA libraries contained unique molecular identifiers. Via MiXCR, TCRdb re-called the PCR reads, giving one row per CDR3 protein. The repertoire holds about 200,000 distinct CDR3 sequences, with over 25% as singletons. The sample comes from a study of post-analysis software for immune sequencing data. Study findings and constraints: There was significantly lower normalized Chao1 diversity in multiple sclerosis patients than in controls. Patients carried 5 or 6 TRBV segments more frequently than controls did, and TRBV5-6, TRBV5-1 and TRBV20-1 were among them.

Trimming cost V 5 bases and J 2 bases, with 19 bases left between them. CDR3 length: 16 amino acids. The germline CDR1 and CDR2 sequences are MDHEN and SYDVKM. Sample: blood. V gene TRBV28 combines with J gene TRBJ2-7; D possibly corresponds to TRBD1 (6 bases). This TCR was sampled from a girl aged 2 to 17 with multiple sclerosis. DNA for the CDR3: TGTGCCAGCAGTCCGGGTCGGACAGCCCCCACCTACGAGCAGTACTTC. The encoded protein is CASSPGRTAPTYEQYF.